The clone carrying this T cell receptor (beta chain) was counted only a few times. This entry belongs to a study of blood T cell repertoires in COVID-19. Study in general: Sites across the United States, Italy and Spain contributed samples from acute and convalescent COVID-19.

TCRdb's table, derived via immunoSEQ multiplex PCR, lists solely in-frame clones and lacks some. The table shows around 430,000 clones, with more than 75% occurring only once. The CDR3 totals 18 residues. Trimming at V came to 4 bases and at J to 2 bases, leaving 10 bases not matched to a gene. Germline V CDR1 and CDR2: LGHDT, YNNKEL (reference sequence). Donors were grouped by their self-reported clinical history. Sequencing was done on a sample of PBMCs or T cells enriched from blood (not recorded which). This chain joins TRBV3-1 (or the pseudogene TRBV3-2) and TRBJ1-5, with 11 bases matching TRBD1. The source of this sequence is a woman aged 50 to 60 who had recovered from COVID-19. The CDR3 sequence: CASSPPEGQGVGNQPQHF. The CDR3 nucleotides read TGTGCCAGCAGCCCTCCGGAGGGACAGGGGGTCGGCAATCAGCCCCAGCATTTT.